The 23 T cell receptor beta chains in this list originate from one sample, sequenced in a study of blood T cell repertoires in COVID-19. Clones were read by immunoSEQ multiplex PCR, and TCRdb kept only the in-frame ones, dropping some. Counted here are 60,000 to 75,000 clones, around 90% occurring once; the ten biggest clones make up around 7%. Input material: peripheral blood. These receptors were obtained from a man between 40 and 49 years old with COVID-19, enrolled during active disease.

This chain links TRBV25-1 with TRBJ2-7; D possibly corresponds to TRBD2 (6 bases). CDR3 length equals 13 residues. Trimming removed 8 bases at V and 2 bases at J, with 13 bases between. CDR1 is MGHDK, CDR2 SYGVNS, per germline. This CDR3 reads CASSRDEAYEQYF. The DNA for the CDR3 is TGTGCCAGCTCGCGGGATGAGGCCTACGAGCAGTACTTC.

The chain carries TRBV5-1 and TRBJ2-5; 10 bases are a match to TRBD2. Unmatched junction bases numbered 1, after V lost 0 bases and J lost 5 bases. There are 14 residues in the CDR3. Per germline, CDR1 SGHRS and CDR2 YFSETQ. DNA of the CDR3: TGCGCCAGCAGCTTGGGACTAGCGGGCGAGACCCAGTACTTC. This sequence encodes CASSLGLAGETQYF. The full variable domain, its missing parts supplied by reference TRBV5-1 and TRBJ2-5, is KAGVTQTPRYLIKTRGQQVTLSCSPISGHRSVSWYQQTPGQGLQFLFEYFSETQRNKGNFPGRFSGRQFSNSRSEMNVSTLELGDSALYLCASSLGLAGETQYFGPGTRLLVL.

The CDR3 spells CASSPQALSYNEQFF. CDR3 DNA: TGTGCCAGCAGCCCGCAGGCTCTCTCCTACAATGAGCAGTTCTTC. The chain couples TRBV11-2 to TRBJ2-1; D gene ambiguous. Germline CDR1 is SGHAT and CDR2 is FQNNGV. The CDR3 is 15 residues long. V was cut by 5 bases and J by 0 bases, with 11 bases left in between.

V usage is TRBV6-5 and J usage is TRBJ1-5; TRBD1 agrees at 7 bases. CDR3 length: 14 amino acids. The ends lost 6 bases at V and 4 bases at J; junction bases unmatched: 6. The V gene's germline CDR1 is MNHEY and CDR2 SVGAGI. In DNA, the CDR3 is TGTGCCAGCAGGCCTGGGACAGAGAATCAGCCCCAGCATTTT. Amino acid sequence: CASRPGTENQPQHF.

The genes are TRBV30 and TRBJ2-7; perhaps TRBD1 as D (6 bases). The V end was cut by 5 bases, the J end by 0 bases, with 14 bases between. This CDR3 spans 14 amino acids. The germline gives CDR1 GTSNPN, CDR2 SVGIG (reference sequence). CDR3 nucleotide sequence: TGTGCCTGGGGGGACATGAACGGCTCCTACGAGCAGTACTTC. Encoded protein: CAWGDMNGSYEQYF.

The chain is built from TRBV18 and TRBJ2-4, with 10 bases matching TRBD1. Germline-derived CDR1 and CDR2 are KGHSH and LQKENI. This CDR3 is built from 17 residues. V shed 2 bases and J 5 bases; nucleotides not matched to a gene: 9. CDR3 region: CASSPINTGTGENIQYF. Here the CDR3 DNA reads TGTGCCAGCTCACCAATTAATACCGGGACAGGGGAAAACATTCAGTACTTC.

This chain uses TRBV27 with TRBJ1-1; 7 nucleotides align to TRBD1. The CDR3 extends over 18 amino acids. J was trimmed by 3 bases and V by 7 bases; bases with no gene match: 20. In germline, CDR1 is MNHEY, CDR2 SMNVEV (reference sequence). The CDR3 nucleotides read TGTGCCAGCACTACGTTGAACGCCTTGAGACAGGGATACACTGAAGCTTTCTTT. It encodes CASTTLNALRQGYTEAFF.

The rearrangement joins TRBV3-1 (or the pseudogene TRBV3-2) to TRBJ2-7; maybe TRBD2 (6 bases). This CDR3 spans 12 amino acids. Germline CDR1 reads LGHDT; CDR2 reads YNNKEL (reference sequence). V lost 5 bases and J 5 bases, leaving 10 bases between the germline ends. CDR3 DNA: TGTGCCAGCAGCGGAGGGGCAGACGAGCAGTACTTC. Translated: CASSGGADEQYF.

The genes are TRBV3-1 (or the pseudogene TRBV3-2) and TRBJ1-4; D is undetermined. Trimming left V 3 bases short and J 0 bases short, with 5 bases between. The CDR3 is made up of 14 amino acids. Germline values: CDR1 LGHDT, CDR2 YNNKEL (reference sequence). The CDR3 coding sequence is TGTGCCAGCAGCCAGGGAGCAACTAATGAAAAACTGTTTTTT. Translated, it gives CASSQGATNEKLFF.

The chain employs TRBV30 and TRBJ2-5; 9 bases align to TRBD1. In germline, CDR1 is GTSNPN, CDR2 SVGIG (reference sequence). The V segment lost 2 bases and the J segment 4 bases; nucleotides outside the gene matches: 11. The CDR3 runs to 16 residues. This CDR3 reads CAWSHPIQGAGETQYF. DNA of the CDR3: TGTGCCTGGAGTCATCCCATACAGGGGGCTGGAGAGACCCAGTACTTC.

The chain recombines TRBV6-4 with TRBJ1-4, with a tentative D call TRBD1 (5 bases). Germline V lookup: CDR1 MRHNA, CDR2 SNTAGT. There are 13 residues in the CDR3. The V end was cut by 2 bases, the J end by 8 bases, with 9 bases between. The CDR3 nucleotides are TGTGCCAGCAGTGACCGGCCAGGGGAAAAACTGTTTTTT. Encoded protein: CASSDRPGEKLFF.

CDR3 region: CASSPLGAAGELFF. For the CDR3, the DNA is TGTGCCAGCAGCCCCCTAGGGGCCGCCGGGGAGCTGTTTTTT. This chain uses TRBV9 with TRBJ2-2, with a possible D match to TRBD1 (5 bases). V dropped 4 bases and J dropped 6 bases, with 13 bases sitting between them. The CDR3 is made up of 14 amino acids. Germline V gene data show CDR1 as SGDLS and CDR2 as YYNGEE.

The rearrangement joins TRBV6-1 to TRBJ2-3, with 12 bases matching TRBD2. V shed 4 bases and J 4 bases; nucleotides not matched to a gene: 6. The germline CDR1 and CDR2 sequences are MNHNS and SASEGT. This CDR3 spans 16 amino acids. The CDR3, as DNA: TGTGCCAGCAGTGGCACTCTAGCGGGGGGGCCAGATACGCAGTATTTT. Translated, it gives CASSGTLAGGPDTQYF.

This chain uses TRBV11-2 with TRBJ2-5; weak D call: TRBD2 (6 bases). Trimming shortened V by 3 bases and J by 2 bases, and 10 bases separated the two germline ends. CDR1 is SGHAT, CDR2 FQNNGV, per germline. The CDR3 runs 14 residues. CDR3 coding DNA: TGTGCCAGCAGCTTCCAGGCGGGGCAAGAGACCCAGTACTTC. This sequence encodes CASSFQAGQETQYF.

A note on this clone: At one boundary the junction diverges from the germline segment, which might be a read error. The genes are TRBV30 and TRBJ2-1; 13 positions match TRBD2. Germline CDR1 and CDR2: GTSNPN and SVGIG (reference sequence). The CDR3 length is 13 residues. The CDR3: CAWSDGTSGDMVF. In DNA, the CDR3 is TGTGCCTGGAGTGACGGGACTAGCGGGGATATGGTCTTC.

This clone appeared once. The rearrangement links TRBV12-3 or TRBV12-4 to TRBJ2-7; D gene unclear. Deletions cut 6 bases from V and 7 bases from J, with 16 bases between. CDR3 length equals 13 residues. This CDR3 is CASRIEFLEEQYF. The CDR3 DNA reads as TGTGCCAGCAGGATAGAGTTTCTGGAGGAGCAGTACTTC.

The CDR3 protein is CASSPTGGYYYEQYF. The CDR3 DNA reads TGTGCCAGCAGCCCGACAGGGGGCTATTACTACGAGCAGTACTTC. The rearrangement uses TRBV5-6 and TRBJ2-7, with 10 bases lining up with TRBD1. V was pared by 4 bases and J by 3 bases, with 7 bases of the junction left unmatched. CDR1 is SGHDT, CDR2 YYEEEE, per germline. This CDR3 has 15 residues.

The chain joins TRBV10-1 to TRBJ2-5; 7 bases agree with TRBD1. Unmatched junction bases numbered 7, after V lost 4 bases and J lost 2 bases. The CDR3 is 15 amino acids. CDR1 and CDR2 from the germline V gene are WNHNN and SYGVQD (reference sequence). CDR3 in amino acids: CASSAGGRPQETQYF. The CDR3 nucleotides read TGCGCCAGCAGTGCAGGGGGTAGGCCTCAAGAGACCCAGTACTTC.

V usage is TRBV9 and J usage is TRBJ1-6, with D hard to call. The CDR3 sequence is 13 residues long. Germline CDR1 reads SGDLS; CDR2 reads YYNGEE. V lost 4 bases to trimming and J lost 5 bases, with 7 bases between them. In DNA form, the CDR3 reads TGTGCCAGCAGCTCCCGGGATAATTCACCCCTCCACTTT. Protein sequence: CASSSRDNSPLHF.

V gene TRBV19 combines with J gene TRBJ2-5; D possibly corresponds to TRBD2 (7 bases). Germline values: CDR1 LNHDA, CDR2 SQIVND (reference sequence). The CDR3 has 15 residues. V was pared by 5 bases and J by 5 bases, with 18 bases between. CDR3 bases: TGTGCCAGTAGTCCCGGGGAGGGGGTCGCGGAGACCCAGTACTTC. Protein sequence: CASSPGEGVAETQYF.

The chain has TRBV30 and TRBJ1-4; no reliable D call. The CDR3 runs to 12 residues. Germline-derived CDR1 and CDR2 are GTSNPN and SVGIG (reference sequence). Trimming left V 2 bases short and J 14 bases short, with 15 bases between. CDR3 DNA sequence: TGTGCCTGGAGTTCGTTCGGTGTTCGCCTGTTTTTT. Its translation: CAWSSFGVRLFF.

The rearrangement joins TRBV19 to TRBJ1-4, with D hard to call. This CDR3 spans 14 amino acids. The V gene lost 8 bases and the J gene lost 3 bases, with 13 bases spanning the gap. The germline V gene encodes CDR1 LNHDA and CDR2 SQIVND (reference sequence). CDR3 region: CASGLRVPNEKLFF. CDR3 DNA sequence: TGTGCCAGTGGCTTGAGGGTCCCTAATGAAAAACTGTTTTTT.

V is TRBV7-2 and J is TRBJ1-2, with 9 positions matching TRBD1. The CDR3 spans 14 residues. CDR1 and CDR2 (germline): SGHTA, FQGNSA. V lost 2 bases to trimming and J lost 3 bases; unmatched junction nucleotides: 1. CDR3 sequence (DNA): TGTGCCAGCAGCTTATGGACAGGGGACTATGGCTACACCTTC. This codes for CASSLWTGDYGYTF.